The T cell receptor beta chain under discussion was sequenced for a study of metastatic and nonmetastatic thyroid tumors. Across the study: Thyroid patients, malignant and benign, had repertoires compared across blood and tumor or nodule tissue. General study results and limits: Malignant tumors reportedly showed significantly higher TCR beta diversity than benign nodules in both blood and tumor.

Thyroid surgery had not been preceded by any treatment in any patient. Remarks on this clone: Its antigen is currently unknown.

TCRdb recomputed clones from the PCR reads via MiXCR. The table records 35,000 to 50,000 clones, roughly 4% of them present only once. The CDR3 spans 14 residues. The V and J ends lost 7 bases and 1 base respectively, with 13 bases between them. CDR1 and CDR2 (germline): MNHNS, SASEGT. The TCR comes from a female donor with papillary thyroid cancer or a benign thyroid nodule (not recorded which). Some clones in this sample may be carry-over from other donors' samples. The chain links TRBV6-1 to TRBJ1-1, with D tentatively TRBD1 (5 bases). Sequencing was carried out using blood. The CDR3 loop is CASKKGEANTEAFF. Here the CDR3 DNA reads TGTGCCAGCAAAAAAGGGGAGGCGAACACTGAAGCTTTCTTT.